This T cell receptor (beta chain) was captured in a study of T cells in Graves' hyperthyroidism and ophthalmopathy. RNA transcripts were the template for amplifying TCR beta CDR3 regions. RT-PCR in the first round (using the HTBI primer set) targeted the TCR CDR3. TCRdb recomputed calls from the multiplex PCR reads with MiXCR, one row per CDR3 protein. The table records about 680,000 distinct CDR3 sequences, just over 35% of them present only once. This clonotype was recorded a few times. The antigen remains unidentified. Trimming removed 0 bases from V and 9 bases from J, with 20 bases in between. The CDR3 runs to 16 residues. Germline CDR1 SGHDN, CDR2 FVKESK. Study-wide results and limits: In the analysis, a 13 V-J model separated ophthalmopathy from stable hyperthyroidism.

The chain is built from TRBV14 and TRBJ1-2; D is ambiguous. Sample: blood. The receptor was isolated from a woman between 35 and 50 years old with Graves' hyperthyroidism. CDR3 coding DNA: TGTGCCAGCAGCCAAGATCCGGGCCCCACTATGGGGAGCTACACCTTC. Translation: CASSQDPGPTMGSYTF.